Shown below are 21 T cell receptor beta chains from a single sample sequenced in a study of CD8 T cells in ankylosing spondylitis. General study findings and limits: Blood from ankylosing spondylitis patients appeared to carry a characteristic roughly eight-variant TCR beta motif.

TCRdb re-derived calls from the 5' RACE reads in MiXCR, one entry per CDR3 protein. The repertoire holds about 750,000 distinct CDR3 sequences, 15% to 20% seen once, with around a fifth in the top ten. Their target antigens are unknown. Specimen: blood, either unsorted or a sorted T cell fraction (not recorded which). These receptors all come from a male donor with ankylosing spondylitis.

This clonotype turned up a few times. This rearrangement joins TRBV12-3 or TRBV12-4 to TRBJ1-2, with 7 bases lining up with TRBD1. The CDR3 is 17 amino acids. Trimming took 2 bases from V and 6 from J; bases not matched to a gene: 15. This CDR3 reads CASSLRALGQARDGYTF. CDR3 in DNA: TGTGCCAGCAGTTTAAGAGCCTTAGGACAGGCAAGGGATGGCTACACCTTC.

This clonotype was counted only a few times. The genes are TRBV6-1 and TRBJ1-1, with D possibly being TRBD1 (5 bases). Per the germline V gene, CDR1 is MNHNS and CDR2 is SASEGT. V gave up 6 bases and J gave up 0 bases, with 11 bases separating them. This CDR3 is 14 amino acids long. In nucleotides, the CDR3 is TGTGCCAGCAGGAGGGGACGGCTGAACACTGAAGCTTTCTTT. Residues: CASRRGRLNTEAFF.

The J gene is TRBJ2-7, the V gene TRBV20-1; 9 bases align to TRBD2. The V gene's germline CDR1 is DFQATT and CDR2 SNEGSKA (reference sequence). Unmatched junction bases numbered 15, after V lost 3 bases and J lost 3 bases. The CDR3 has 17 amino acids. CDR3 DNA: TGCAGTGCTAGTCACCCAGCGGGAGGCAACCCCCTCTACGAGCAGTACTTC. Amino acid sequence: CSASHPAGGNPLYEQYF.

This clonotype came up once. The conserved phenylalanine or tryptophan normally closing the CDR3 is absent here, so this likely arose from a read error. This rearrangement joins TRBV28 to TRBJ2-3; no reliable D call. V gave up 6 bases and J gave up 5 bases, with 6 bases separating them. CDR1 and CDR2 from the germline V gene are MDHEN and SYDVKM. The length of the CDR3 is 11 residues. The chain's CDR3 is CASRREDTQYL. The CDR3 region has the DNA TGTGCCAGCAGAAGGGAAGATACGCAGTATCTT.

J is TRBJ2-1 and V is TRBV25-1; TRBD1 or TRBD2 may be the D gene (5 bases each). V was shortened by 2 bases and J by 2 bases, with 13 bases between the two germline ends. This CDR3 is built from 16 residues. Germline V gene data show CDR1 as MGHDK and CDR2 as SYGVNS. The DNA of the CDR3 is TGTGCCAGCAGTGAACCGAGGGCAGGGCCCTACAATGAGCAGTTCTTC. The encoded protein is CASSEPRAGPYNEQFF.

The J gene is TRBJ2-7, the V gene TRBV3-1; 9 bases align to TRBD1. CDR3 length equals 17 residues. CDR1 and CDR2 (germline): LGHDT, YNNKEL (reference sequence). J gave up 2 bases and V 1 base, and 9 bases lay outside the gene matches. The CDR3 reads CASSQVIRDRVPYEQYF. DNA of the CDR3: TGTGCCAGCAGCCAAGTAATCCGGGACAGGGTTCCCTACGAGCAGTACTTC.

The genes are TRBV27 and TRBJ2-7; 12 nucleotides match TRBD2. CDR1 is MNHEY, CDR2 SMNVEV, per germline (reference sequence). There are 16 residues in the CDR3. V was pared by 6 bases and J by 0 bases, with 6 bases of the junction left unmatched. CDR3 protein: CASSPSGGEASYEQYF. As DNA, the CDR3 is TGTGCCAGCAGCCCTAGCGGGGGGGAGGCCTCCTACGAGCAGTACTTC.

The V call is TRBV4-2, the J call TRBJ2-1, with 11 bases fitting TRBD2. CDR1 LGHNA and CDR2 YNFKEQ come from the germline V gene. After removal of 0 bases from V and 7 bases from J, the junction contained 11 bases not matched to a gene. The CDR3 consists of 18 residues. CDR3 sequence reads: CASSQDLGTSGVWNEQFF. The CDR3 bases are TGTGCCAGCAGCCAAGATCTTGGGACTAGCGGTGTGTGGAATGAGCAGTTCTTC.

In its sample, this clonotype was seen a few times. This rearrangement joins TRBV6-2 or TRBV6-3 to TRBJ2-4; a weak D match, TRBD2 (6 bases). V was trimmed by 7 bases and J by 0 bases, leaving 13 bases between them. The CDR3 runs 15 residues. In germline, CDR1 is MNHEY, CDR2 SVGEGT. The CDR3 here is CASISAGLAKNIQYF. In DNA form, the CDR3 reads TGTGCCAGCATCAGTGCGGGGCTAGCCAAAAACATTCAGTACTTC.

The CDR3 protein is CASSQVPGTQETQYF. In nucleotides, the CDR3 is TGTGCCAGCAGCCAAGTTCCGGGAACCCAAGAGACCCAGTACTTC. The J gene is TRBJ2-5, the V gene TRBV4-2; a possible D gene is TRBD2 (5 bases). Germline lookup yields CDR1 LGHNA and CDR2 YNFKEQ. The CDR3 has 15 residues. Between the trimmed V and J ends, which lost 1 base and 1 base, there was a span of 10 bases.

The chain links TRBV9 to TRBJ2-3, with D possibly being TRBD1 (6 bases). The CDR3 covers 14 residues. CDR1 is SGDLS and CDR2 is YYNGEE in the germline V gene. The V and J ends lost 1 base and 6 bases respectively, with 12 bases between them. The CDR3 DNA reads TGTGCCAGCAGCGTAACAGGGTTTTCGGATACGCAGTATTTT. Translation: CASSVTGFSDTQYF.

This clonotype has a handful of counts. V is TRBV12-3 or TRBV12-4 and J is TRBJ2-3; 9 bases fit TRBD1. This CDR3 comprises 15 residues. With V trimmed by 4 bases and J by 3 bases, 5 bases remained unmatched. For the CDR3, the DNA is TGTGCCAGCAGTTCCGGGACAGGGAAGACAGATACGCAGTATTTT. This translates into CASSSGTGKTDTQYF.

This clonotype has just a few counts. This sequence joins TRBV29-1 and TRBJ2-2; tentatively, D is TRBD1 or TRBD2 (5 bases each). The V gene lost 4 bases and the J gene lost 1 base, with 10 bases spanning the gap. Germline V gene data show CDR1 as SQVTM and CDR2 as ANQGSEA. This CDR3 comprises 14 residues. The CDR3 nucleotides read TGCAGCGTTGTATTGGGGGTGAACACCGGGGAGCTGTTTTTT. This codes for CSVVLGVNTGELFF.

In its sample, this clonotype was seen a few times. J is TRBJ1-2 and V is TRBV7-8; 8 nucleotides agree with TRBD1. Germline V lookup: CDR1 SGHVS, CDR2 FQNEAQ. V dropped 4 bases and J dropped 7; count of bases not matched to a gene: 14. This CDR3 is built from 16 residues. The CDR3: CASSSPPYPGGCGYTF. The CDR3 DNA reads TGTGCCAGCAGCTCCCCACCTTACCCAGGGGGCTGTGGCTACACCTTC.

This clonotype was found a few times. The chain recombines TRBV6-5 with TRBJ2-2, with no clear D. V lost 2 bases and J 7 bases, leaving 8 bases between the germline ends. Germline V CDR1 and CDR2: MNHEY, SVGAGI. The CDR3 length is 13 residues. The CDR3 nucleotides are TGTGCCAGCAGTTACGCCCAGGTCGGGGAGCTGTTTTTT. It specifies CASSYAQVGELFF.

This clonotype was counted between two and nine times. This chain joins TRBV7-9 and TRBJ2-1, with D unclear. V shed 4 bases and J shed 9 bases, with 13 bases lying between them. The CDR3 runs to 13 residues. CDR1 SEHNR and CDR2 FQNEAQ come from the germline V gene (reference sequence). CDR3 sequence (DNA): TGTGCCAGCAGCTCAAGTGGGCATAGTGAGCAGTTCTTC. Translated, it gives CASSSSGHSEQFF.

This clonotype occurred a few times. The chain is built from TRBV5-1 and TRBJ2-2, with TRBD2 matching over 7 bases. CDR3 size: 16 residues. V lost 4 bases, J lost 1 base, and 7 bases stayed unmatched. Germline CDR1 and CDR2: SGHRS and YFSETQ. CDR3 protein: CASSRTGTKNTGELFF. The CDR3 DNA reads TGCGCCAGCAGCCGTACCGGGACTAAGAACACCGGGGAGCTGTTTTTT.

This clonotype was seen a few times. V and J are TRBV5-1 and TRBJ2-1; 7 positions agree with TRBD2. V gave up 4 bases and J gave up 2 bases; unmatched junction bases: 9. CDR3 length equals 16 residues. CDR1 and CDR2 (germline): SGHRS, YFSETQ. CDR3 protein: CASSRPREVTYNEQFF. The CDR3 DNA sequence: TGCGCCAGCAGCCGGCCCCGGGAGGTAACCTACAATGAGCAGTTCTTC. Full variable domain (missing parts from reference TRBV5-1 and TRBJ2-1): KAGVTQTPRYLIKTRGQQVTLSCSPISGHRSVSWYQQTPGQGLQFLFEYFSETQRNKGNFPGRFSGRQFSNSRSEMNVSTLELGDSALYLCASSRPREVTYNEQFFGPGTRLTVL.

The genes are TRBV12-3 or TRBV12-4 and TRBJ2-3; 8 nucleotides align to TRBD2. Germline trimming cut 5 bases from V and 6 bases from J; bases unmatched to any gene: 16. This CDR3 region has 17 residues. The DNA for the CDR3 is TGTGCCAGCAGTGTAGGCCCGGGAGGGCTCATGAAGGATACGCAGTATTTT. As protein: CASSVGPGGLMKDTQYF.

This clonotype was seen a handful of times. V and J are TRBV5-1 and TRBJ2-2; D may correspond to TRBD1 or TRBD2 (5 bases each). The CDR3 runs 13 residues. Germline CDR1 reads SGHRS; CDR2 reads YFSETQ. Trimming removed 1 base from V and 6 bases from J, with 7 bases in between. The CDR3 DNA is TGCGCCAGCAGCTTGCTGGGGGCCGGGGAGCTGTTTTTT. It is translated as CASSLLGAGELFF.

This clonotype has a handful of counts. This chain uses TRBV6-2 or TRBV6-3 with TRBJ2-1; D gene ambiguous. Germline lookup yields CDR1 MNHEY and CDR2 SVGEGT. V lost 4 bases and J 0 bases, leaving 10 bases between the germline ends. The length of the CDR3 is 15 residues. Written as DNA, the CDR3 is TGTGCCAGCAGTTCTCCGGTCGGCTCCTACAATGAGCAGTTCTTC. As protein: CASSSPVGSYNEQFF.